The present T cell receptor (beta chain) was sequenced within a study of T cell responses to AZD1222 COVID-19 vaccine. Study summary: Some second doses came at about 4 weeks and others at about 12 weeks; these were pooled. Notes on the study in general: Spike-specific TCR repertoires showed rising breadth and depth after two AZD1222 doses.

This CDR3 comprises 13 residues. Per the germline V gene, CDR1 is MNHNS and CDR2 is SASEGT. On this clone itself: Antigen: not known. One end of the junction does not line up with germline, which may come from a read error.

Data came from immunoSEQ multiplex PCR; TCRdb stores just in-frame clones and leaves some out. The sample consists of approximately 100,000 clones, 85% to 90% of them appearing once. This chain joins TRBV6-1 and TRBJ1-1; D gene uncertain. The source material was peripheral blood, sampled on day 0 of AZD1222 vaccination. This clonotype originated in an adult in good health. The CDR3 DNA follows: TGTGCCAGCAGAGAAGTGAGGAAGATCGGAGCTTTCTTT. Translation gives CASREVRKIGAFF.